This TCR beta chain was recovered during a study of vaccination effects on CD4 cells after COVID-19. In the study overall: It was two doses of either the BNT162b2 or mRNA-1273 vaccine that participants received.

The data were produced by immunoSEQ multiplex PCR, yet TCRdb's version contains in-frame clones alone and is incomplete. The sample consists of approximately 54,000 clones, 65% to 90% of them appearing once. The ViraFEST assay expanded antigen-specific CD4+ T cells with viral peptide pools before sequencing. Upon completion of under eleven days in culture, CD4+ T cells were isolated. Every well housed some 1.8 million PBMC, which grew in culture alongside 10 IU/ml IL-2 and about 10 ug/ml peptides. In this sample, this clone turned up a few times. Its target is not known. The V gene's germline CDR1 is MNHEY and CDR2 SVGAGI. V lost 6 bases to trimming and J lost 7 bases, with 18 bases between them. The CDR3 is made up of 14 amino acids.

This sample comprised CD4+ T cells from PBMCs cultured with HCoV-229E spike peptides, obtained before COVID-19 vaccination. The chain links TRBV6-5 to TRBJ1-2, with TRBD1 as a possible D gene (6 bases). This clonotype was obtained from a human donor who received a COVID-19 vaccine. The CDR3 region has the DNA TGTGCCAGCAGCCAAAGGGGGTTTCCGGGTGGCTACACCTTC. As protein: CASSQRGFPGGYTF.